The present T cell receptor (beta chain) was sequenced within a study of cytomegalovirus exposure and HLA in healthy donors. Findings of the study overall: In vitro work confirmed that a few CMV-associated chains recognize CMV antigens.

There were likely unrecorded immune exposures, though donors were nominally healthy when sampled. For this clone: Its antigen is not identified.

Use of 60 Vbeta and 13 Jbeta primers characterized the PCR. Assay used: immunoSEQ multiplex PCR; TCRdb lists only in-frame clones, some missing. The table records around 120,000 clones, roughly four fifths of them present only once. The TCR was taken from a male donor in good health and CMV-seropositive. The sequenced sample was PBMCs.

CDR3 residues: CAWSVRGRGLAGAKNIQYF. CDR3 DNA: TGTGCCTGGAGTGTACGTGGGAGAGGACTAGCGGGAGCCAAAAACATTCAGTACTTC. The chain recombines TRBV30 with TRBJ2-4; TRBD2 matches at 11 bases. This CDR3 spans 19 amino acids. The junction had 10 bases not matched to a gene; V was cut back by 0 bases and J by 0 bases. The germline V gene has CDR1 GTSNPN and CDR2 SVGIG (reference sequence).